Shown below are 17 T cell receptor beta chains from a single sample sequenced in a study of T cell changes during pregnancy in multiple sclerosis. Clones were read by immunoSEQ multiplex PCR, and TCRdb kept only the in-frame ones, dropping some. The table shows roughly 40,000 clones, with 80% to 95% occurring only once. The sequencing used CD4+ T cells from peripheral blood mononuclear cells, collected in the third trimester of pregnancy. All receptors derive from a female donor with multiple sclerosis, enrolled in a pregnancy study.

The CDR3 is CASSLTSGRFYEQYF. CDR3 bases: TGCGCCAGCAGCCTGACTAGCGGGCGGTTCTACGAGCAGTACTTC. The chain recombines TRBV5-1 with TRBJ2-7; 10 bases are a match to TRBD2. V lost 4 bases and J lost 3; bases outside the gene matches: 7. This CDR3 comprises 15 residues. The germline V gene encodes CDR1 SGHRS and CDR2 YFSETQ. The full variable domain, in which reference TRBV5-1 and TRBJ2-7 provide the parts outside the CDR3, is KAGVTQTPRYLIKTRGQQVTLSCSPISGHRSVSWYQQTPGQGLQFLFEYFSETQRNKGNFPGRFSGRQFSNSRSEMNVSTLELGDSALYLCASSLTSGRFYEQYFGPGTRLTVT.

The J gene is TRBJ2-3, the V gene TRBV10-3; weak D call: TRBD2 (5 bases). In germline, CDR1 is ENHRY, CDR2 SYGVKD. Deletions cut 7 bases from V and 0 bases from J, with 11 bases between. The CDR3 is 14 residues long. The chain's CDR3 is CAINADSSTDTQYF. The CDR3 DNA reads TGTGCCATCAATGCGGACTCTAGCACAGATACGCAGTATTTT.

The CDR3: CASTKSGRAHNEQFF. The DNA of the CDR3 is TGTGCCAGTACCAAGAGCGGGAGGGCCCACAATGAGCAGTTCTTC. This chain connects TRBV7-2 to TRBJ2-1; 10 bases map to TRBD2. The CDR3 is made up of 15 amino acids. Trimming at V came to 9 bases and at J to 5 bases, leaving 10 bases not matched to a gene. Germline V gives CDR1 SGHTA, CDR2 FQGNSA.

This chain links TRBV18 with TRBJ1-1, with TRBD1 matching over 8 bases. With 5 bases clipped from V and 0 bases from J, the junction kept 5 bases outside the gene matches. The germline CDR1 and CDR2 sequences are KGHSH and LQKENI. The CDR3 covers 15 residues. In DNA, the CDR3 is TGTGCCAGCTCAGCACGACAGGGGATGAACACTGAAGCTTTCTTT. Translating it yields CASSARQGMNTEAFF. The full variable domain, in which reference TRBV18 and TRBJ1-1 provide the parts outside the CDR3, is NAGVMQNPRHLVRRRGQEARLRCSPMKGHSHVYWYRQLPEEGLKFMVYLQKENIIDESGMPKERFSAEFPKEGPSILRIQQVVRGDSAAYFCASSARQGMNTEAFFGQGTRLTVV.

The chain joins TRBV9 to TRBJ1-2, with TRBD1 matching 7 bases. From germline, CDR1 is SGDLS and CDR2 YYNGEE. Germline trimming cut 3 bases from V and 8 bases from J; bases unmatched to any gene: 7. This CDR3 has 13 amino acids. This CDR3 is CASSATGTWGYTF. CDR3 bases: TGTGCCAGCAGCGCGACAGGGACGTGGGGCTACACCTTC.

This sequence joins TRBV30 and TRBJ1-2; no clear D. This CDR3 has 12 amino acids. Germline V gene lookup returns CDR1 GTSNPN and CDR2 SVGIG (reference sequence). Trimming cost V 0 bases and J 13 bases, with 15 bases left between them. The DNA for the CDR3 is TGTGCCTGGAGTGTAGGTAGCCCCGGATGCACCTTC. Translated: CAWSVGSPGCTF.

This clone appeared a single time. The CDR3 sequence: CAISPGQGVYEQYF. The CDR3 region has the DNA TGTGCCATCAGCCCGGGACAGGGAGTCTACGAGCAGTACTTC. V usage is TRBV10-3 and J usage is TRBJ2-7, with 9 positions matching TRBD1. Germline loops: CDR1 ENHRY, CDR2 SYGVKD. The CDR3 has 14 residues. Losses at the gene ends were 6 bases for V and 3 bases for J; bases not matched to a gene: 6.

This rearrangement joins TRBV10-1 to TRBJ2-3; TRBD2 matches at 10 bases. CDR3 length: 17 residues. V gave up 3 bases and J gave up 0 bases; unmatched junction bases: 6. Germline V gene lookup returns CDR1 WNHNN and CDR2 SYGVQD (reference sequence). The CDR3 DNA follows: TGCGCCAGCAGTGAAGCGGGAGGGCCTCCTAGCACAGATACGCAGTATTTT. Translated: CASSEAGGPPSTDTQYF.

The CDR3 sequence is CASSLFGDSEEAFF. The CDR3 nucleotides are TGTGCCAGCAGTTTATTTGGGGACAGTGAAGAAGCTTTCTTT. This chain joins TRBV28 and TRBJ1-1; 7 bases are a match to TRBD1. Germline CDR1 is MDHEN and CDR2 is SYDVKM. The junction had 7 bases not matched to a gene; V was cut back by 1 base and J by 8 bases. This CDR3 contains 14 residues.

This chain uses TRBV7-8 with TRBJ1-5; D gene unclear. The CDR3 sequence is 14 residues long. Germline lookup yields CDR1 SGHVS and CDR2 FQNEAQ. The V and J ends lost 1 base and 4 bases respectively, with 8 bases between them. Here the CDR3 reads CASSLVEGNQPQHF. The CDR3 DNA follows: TGTGCCAGCAGCTTAGTAGAGGGTAATCAGCCCCAGCATTTT.

This chain joins TRBV19 and TRBJ2-1; 11 nucleotides align to TRBD2. The V gene end was trimmed by 8 bases and the J gene end by 9 bases; junction bases not matched to a gene: 9. From germline, CDR1 is LNHDA and CDR2 SQIVND (reference sequence). There are 14 residues in the CDR3. In DNA form, the CDR3 reads TGTGCCAGTGGACAGATTAGCGGGAGGGGTGAGCAGTTCTTC. It yields the protein CASGQISGRGEQFF.

V usage is TRBV4-3 and J usage is TRBJ1-3; possible D gene TRBD1, 5 bases. The V end lost 1 base, the J end lost 0 bases, and 10 bases lay between the germline ends. Germline CDR1 LGHNA, CDR2 YSLEER. The CDR3 consists of 16 residues. Written as DNA, the CDR3 is TGCGCCAGCAGCCAAGTGCCAGGGCTCTCTGGAAACACCATATATTTT. Translation: CASSQVPGLSGNTIYF.

CDR3 loop: CASSKGLAGSYEQYF. CDR3 bases: TGCGCCAGCAGCAAGGGACTAGCGGGCTCCTACGAGCAGTACTTC. This chain connects TRBV5-1 to TRBJ2-7, with 12 bases lining up with TRBD2. Trimming took 4 bases from V and 0 from J; bases not matched to a gene: 2. The CDR3 sequence is 15 residues long. Germline-derived CDR1 and CDR2 are SGHRS and YFSETQ.

The chain has TRBV27 and TRBJ2-3, with TRBD2 identical over 7 bases. V gave up 0 bases and J gave up 3 bases; unmatched junction bases: 9. The CDR3 extends over 17 amino acids. Germline-derived CDR1 and CDR2 are MNHEY and SMNVEV (reference sequence). The CDR3 DNA sequence: TGTGCCAGCAGTTTATCCCCTCTTCGCGGGAGAACAGATACGCAGTATTTT. This translates into CASSLSPLRGRTDTQYF.

The rearrangement links TRBV5-1 to TRBJ2-5, with 9 bases matching TRBD2. The CDR3 runs 20 residues. Germline CDR1 is SGHRS and CDR2 is YFSETQ. V shed 3 bases, J shed 5 bases, and the junction held 23 bases outside the gene matches. CDR3 residues: CASSSLPPSGLALKGETQYF. CDR3 coding DNA: TGCGCCAGCAGCTCTTTACCACCCTCGGGACTAGCTCTAAAGGGGGAGACCCAGTACTTC.

The rearrangement uses TRBV5-3 and TRBJ2-7; TRBD2 aligns across 9 bases. TRBV5-3 qualifies as an ORF whose function is uncertain. The CDR3 is made up of 15 amino acids. V was clipped by 0 bases and J by 1 base; unmatched bases: 2. The CDR3, as DNA: TGTGCCAGAAGCTTGGGTAGCGGGAGTTCCTACGAGCAGTACTTC. Translating gives CARSLGSGSSYEQYF.

The gene calls are TRBV29-1 and TRBJ1-2, with D maybe TRBD1 (6 bases). The germline V and J ends were trimmed by 4 bases and 0 bases, with 9 bases remaining between them. CDR3 length: 13 residues. Germline V gene sequence: CDR1 SQVTM, CDR2 ANQGSEA. CDR3 coding DNA: TGCAGCGTTGGAGGGGGTCCTAACTATGGCTACACCTTC. Residues: CSVGGGPNYGYTF.